The T cell receptor beta chain under discussion was sequenced for a study of T-cell reconstitution after alpha-beta-depleted transplantation in children. General study results and limits: There were reportedly several hundred expanded graft clones from which alpha-beta T cells came about two months after transplant. From newly produced T cells came most of the T-cell counts and diversity one year after transplant. Surviving recipient T cells and thymic progenitors accounted for the high day-60 TCRbeta diversity observed in some patients.

This clonotype was observed a handful of times. Its antigen is not identified. Researchers prepared the TCRbeta library using unique molecular identifiers, the study reports. Via MiXCR, TCRdb re-called the PCR reads, giving one row per CDR3 protein. Of more than 90,000 distinct CDR3 sequences in the sample, 10% were seen once. This clonotype was sampled from a boy between 2 and 10 years old with acute lymphoblastic leukemia, due to receive a stem cell transplant. The input for sequencing was PBMCs, taken before TCRalphabeta/CD19-depleted stem cell transplant.

The CDR3 reads CASSLAERRPEQYF. The CDR3, as DNA: TGCGCCAGCAGCTTGGCCGAACGTCGGCCCGAGCAGTACTTC. The V and J genes are TRBV5-1 and TRBJ2-7; D is ambiguous. This CDR3 is 14 amino acids long. V lost 0 bases, J lost 6 bases, and 13 bases lay in between. CDR1 and CDR2 from the germline V gene are SGHRS and YFSETQ.